What follows is one T cell receptor beta chain and its context. Its matching antigen is unknown. These data belong to a study of cytomegalovirus exposure and HLA in healthy donors. Study summary: Early on, a data release was issued that held roughly 80 million unique TCRs from HLA-typed donors.

This CDR3 is built from 16 residues. Germline CDR1 SGHTA, CDR2 FQGNSA. V trimming: 2 bases; J trimming: 8 bases; junction bases outside the gene matches: 9. The PCR employed 60 Vbeta primers together with 13 Jbeta primers. Libraries were prepared by immunoSEQ multiplex PCR; TCRdb keeps only in-frame clonotypes and omits some of them. The table counts 160,000 or so clones; about 2% lies in the top ten. Points from the study as a whole: Researchers reported that three CMV-associated chains were confirmed in vitro as CMV antigen-specific. Segments of the TCR beta V type were, in most cases, productive about 87% or about 30% of the time in an earlier analysis. Overall, under 200 TCR beta chains were annotated as cytomegalovirus-associated.

Material: PBMCs. The genes are TRBV7-2 and TRBJ2-1; 10 positions agree with TRBD2. This TCR was sampled from a man younger than 45 in good health and CMV-seronegative. CDR3 loop: CASSLLSSGSYYEQFF. The CDR3 bases are TGTGCCAGCAGCTTACTCTCTAGCGGGAGTTATTATGAGCAGTTCTTC.